The 29 T cell receptor beta chains reported below all come from one sample, sequenced in a study of shared clonotypes between healthy human individuals. This table comes from immunoSEQ multiplex PCR, and its TCRdb copy is limited to in-frame clones, with some not included. The table has more than 2 million clones, 90% to 96% seen once. Sequenced material: naive CD4+ T cells sorted from blood. Subset reported: CD45RA+ positively selected. The receptor source for this set is a man between 18 and 29 years old in good health.

This rearrangement joins TRBV2 to TRBJ2-7; 14 bases line up with TRBD2. Germline V gene data show CDR1 as SNHLY and CDR2 as FYNNEI. With V trimmed by 8 bases and J by 7 bases, 13 bases remained unmatched. The length of the CDR3 is 16 residues. CDR3 amino acids: CASYKEGLAGGREQYF. The CDR3, as DNA: TGTGCCAGCTATAAAGAAGGACTAGCGGGAGGAAGGGAGCAGTACTTC.

Concerning this clone: Other nucleotide sequences from this sample produce the same CDR3. This rearrangement joins TRBV6-5 to TRBJ1-3, with a possible D match to TRBD1 (6 bases). V was cut by 5 bases and J by 4 bases, with 12 bases left in between. Germline CDR1 is MNHEY and CDR2 is SVGAGI. There are 14 residues in the CDR3. The CDR3 DNA reads as TGTGCCAGCAGTACCACAGGGTCCGGAAACACCATATATTTT. Its translation: CASSTTGSGNTIYF.

The genes are TRBV27 and TRBJ2-5, with 8 bases matching TRBD1. Germline V gene data show CDR1 as MNHEY and CDR2 as SMNVEV (reference sequence). CDR3 length: 14 residues. J gave up 14 bases and V 5 bases, and 16 bases lay outside the gene matches. CDR3 DNA sequence: TGTGCCAGCAGTATAACGGGGCAGGGGGCCGTTCTTTACTTC. Protein sequence: CASSITGQGAVLYF.

The chain joins TRBV6-5 to TRBJ1-4; D not resolved. The CDR3 sequence is 14 residues long. The germline V gene encodes CDR1 MNHEY and CDR2 SVGAGI. With 5 bases removed from V and 1 base from J, the gap between germline ends came to 8 bases. This CDR3 is CASSALGTNEKLFF. The CDR3 coding sequence is TGTGCCAGCAGTGCCCTGGGAACTAATGAAAAACTGTTTTTT.

The rearrangement links TRBV7-2 to TRBJ2-7; TRBD2 matches 12 bases. The CDR3 runs to 16 residues. Germline CDR1 and CDR2: SGHTA and FQGNSA. V gave up 0 bases and J gave up 7 bases; unmatched junction bases: 7. The chain's CDR3 is CASSLAASGGAREQYF. CDR3 bases: TGTGCCAGCAGCTTAGCGGCTAGCGGGGGGGCGAGGGAGCAGTACTTC.

The V and J genes are TRBV6-1 and TRBJ2-7; 11 bases map to TRBD2. There are 14 residues in the CDR3. The V gene's germline CDR1 is MNHNS and CDR2 SASEGT. J lost 6 bases, V lost 4 bases, and 5 bases had no gene match. CDR3 in amino acids: CASSVAGGPREQYF. The CDR3 DNA is TGTGCCAGCAGTGTAGCGGGGGGGCCTCGCGAGCAGTACTTC.

V is TRBV30 and J is TRBJ2-1; tentatively, D is TRBD2 (6 bases). This CDR3 contains 14 residues. The germline V gene has CDR1 GTSNPN and CDR2 SVGIG (reference sequence). V lost 3 bases to trimming and J lost 7 bases, with 16 bases between them. This CDR3 is CAWRNSGNGNEQFF. CDR3 in DNA: TGTGCCTGGAGAAATAGCGGAAACGGGAATGAGCAGTTCTTC.

With regard to this clone: Different DNA sequences within this sample yield the same CDR3. This chain connects TRBV7-2 to TRBJ2-7; no firm D call. Germline assignment: CDR1 SGHTA and CDR2 FQGNSA. With 6 bases removed from V and 1 base from J, the gap between germline ends came to 4 bases. This CDR3 spans 11 amino acids. The CDR3 DNA is TGTGCCAGCAGGCTTTCCTACGAGCAGTACTTC. Its translation: CASRLSYEQYF.

This clone has only one observation. The chain joins TRBV25-1 to TRBJ2-5, with 11 bases aligning to TRBD2. V was clipped by 8 bases and J by 5 bases; unmatched bases: 10. This CDR3 is 15 amino acids long. Germline V gene lookup returns CDR1 MGHDK and CDR2 SYGVNS. The CDR3 is CASSILGTSGETQYF. CDR3 DNA sequence: TGTGCCAGCTCCATCCTCGGGACTAGCGGTGAGACCCAGTACTTC.

The V gene is TRBV30, the J gene TRBJ2-3, with D unclear. Trimming took off 1 base at V and 8 bases at J, with 7 bases between the two ends. CDR3 length: 11 amino acids. Germline V gives CDR1 GTSNPN, CDR2 SVGIG (reference sequence). CDR3: CAWSGAATQYF. The CDR3 nucleotides are TGTGCCTGGAGTGGAGCAGCTACGCAGTATTTT. Variable domain in full (rest from reference TRBV30 and TRBJ2-3): SQTIHQWPATLVQPVGSPLSLECTVEGTSNPNLYWYRQAAGRGLQLLFYSVGIGQISSEVPQNLSASRPQDRQFILSSKKLLLSDSGFYLCAWSGAATQYFGPGTRLTVL.

CDR3 nucleotide sequence: TGTGCCAGCAGGCGGGGGGCAGCCGGGGAGCTGTTTTTT. Amino acids: CASRRGAAGELFF. The genes are TRBV6-5 and TRBJ2-2; 8 nucleotides agree with TRBD2. V lost 6 bases and J lost 6; bases outside the gene matches: 3. The CDR3 is 13 amino acids. The germline CDR1 and CDR2 sequences are MNHEY and SVGAGI.

The chain combines TRBV2 with TRBJ2-7; 7 positions match TRBD1. This CDR3 has 15 residues. Germline V gene sequence: CDR1 SNHLY, CDR2 FYNNEI. V was pared by 4 bases and J by 7 bases, with 13 bases of the junction left unmatched. The CDR3 region is CASSAPPQGPREQYF. In DNA, the CDR3 is TGTGCCAGCAGTGCCCCCCCACAGGGGCCTAGGGAGCAGTACTTC.

This clone was observed a single time. The V call is TRBV5-6, the J call TRBJ1-2, with a weak D call TRBD1 (5 bases). The CDR3 length is 13 residues. CDR1 and CDR2 (germline): SGHDT, YYEEEE. V was cut by 4 bases and J by 8 bases, with 15 bases left in between. CDR3 loop: CASSHGTLDGYTF. Here the CDR3 DNA reads TGTGCCAGCAGCCACGGGACGTTAGACGGCTACACCTTC.

This chain links TRBV6-1 with TRBJ2-7; D not certain. The CDR3 spans 14 residues. V was trimmed by 6 bases and J by 7 bases, leaving 19 bases between them. The V gene's germline CDR1 is MNHNS and CDR2 SASEGT. CDR3 nucleotide sequence: TGTGCCAGCAGCCCTCTGACCCCCACCGTAGAGCAGTACTTC. Amino acid sequence: CASSPLTPTVEQYF.

The genes are TRBV18 and TRBJ2-5, with TRBD1 matching over 7 bases. The CDR3 totals 15 residues. After removal of 3 bases from V and 2 bases from J, the junction contained 6 bases not matched to a gene. Germline CDR1 is KGHSH and CDR2 is LQKENI. CDR3: CASSPFTGEQETQYF. CDR3 bases: TGTGCCAGCTCACCTTTTACAGGGGAACAAGAGACCCAGTACTTC.

This clone was picked up one time. The chain is built from TRBV18 and TRBJ2-3, with D perhaps TRBD2 (6 bases). Trimming removed 3 bases at V and 1 base at J, with 17 bases between. CDR1 and CDR2 from the germline V gene are KGHSH and LQKENI. This CDR3 spans 17 amino acids. The CDR3 is CASSPPGSGPGTDTQYF. The CDR3 DNA sequence: TGTGCCAGCTCACCCCCCGGGAGCGGACCTGGCACAGATACGCAGTATTTT.

This clone came up a few times. This sequence joins TRBV27 and TRBJ1-6, with D possibly TRBD1 on 6 matching bases. V was clipped by 6 bases and J by 7 bases, with 16 bases between them. This CDR3 spans 15 amino acids. The germline CDR1 and CDR2 sequences are MNHEY and SMNVEV (reference sequence). In DNA, the CDR3 is TGTGCCAGCAGAACCATGCAGGGGAACAATTCACCCCTCCACTTT. Protein sequence: CASRTMQGNNSPLHF.

J is TRBJ2-1 and V is TRBV11-2; D ambiguous. Between the trimmed V and J ends, which lost 3 bases and 6 bases, there was a span of 12 bases. The germline gives CDR1 SGHAT, CDR2 FQNNGV. CDR3 size: 14 residues. The CDR3 DNA sequence: TGTGCCAGCAGCTTCGCAAGCCCTCGCAATGAGCAGTTCTTC. It yields the protein CASSFASPRNEQFF. The whole variable domain, filled in from reference TRBV11-2 and TRBJ2-1, reads EAGVAQSPRYKIIEKRQSVAFWCNPISGHATLYWYQQILGQGPKLLIQFQNNGVVDDSQLPKDRFSAERLKGVDSTLKIQPAKLEDSAVYLCASSFASPRNEQFFGPGTRLTVL.

This chain uses TRBV27 with TRBJ1-5; D is possibly TRBD1 (5 bases). The CDR3 is 12 amino acids. Germline-derived CDR1 and CDR2 are MNHEY and SMNVEV (reference sequence). V was trimmed by 10 bases and J by 5 bases, leaving 12 bases between them. The CDR3, as DNA: TGTGCCACCCGGGGAGGGGATCAGCCCCAGCATTTT. It encodes CATRGGDQPQHF.

The chain couples TRBV29-1 to TRBJ2-7; D might be TRBD1 (5 bases). V shed 1 base and J shed 5 bases, with 6 bases lying between them. Germline loops: CDR1 SQVTM, CDR2 ANQGSEA. The CDR3 length is 11 residues. The CDR3 sequence: CSVEGGHEQYF. CDR3 in DNA: TGCAGCGTTGAAGGGGGCCACGAGCAGTACTTC.

The gene calls are TRBV4-3 and TRBJ2-3; 7 bases align to TRBD1. Germline V gives CDR1 LGHNA, CDR2 YSLEER. This CDR3 region has 15 residues. With V trimmed by 1 base and J by 4 bases, 5 bases remained unmatched. The DNA for the CDR3 is TGCGCCAGCAGCCAAGGGGAAGGGGGCGCAGATACGCAGTATTTT. As protein: CASSQGEGGADTQYF.

V gene TRBV4-1 combines with J gene TRBJ2-3; 9 nucleotides agree with TRBD1. The germline V gene has CDR1 MGHRA and CDR2 YSYEKL. V lost 4 bases, J lost 3 bases, and 8 bases stayed unmatched. The CDR3 has 16 amino acids. CDR3 bases: TGCGCCAGCAGCCCATCGGGACAGGGTGGAACAGATACGCAGTATTTT. Its protein product is CASSPSGQGGTDTQYF.

The chain links TRBV9 to TRBJ1-1, with unresolved D. This CDR3 spans 12 amino acids. Trimming stripped 6 bases from V and 1 base from J, with 7 bases between. CDR1 SGDLS and CDR2 YYNGEE come from the germline V gene. The CDR3 coding sequence is TGTGCCAGCAATGCGGGGAACACTGAAGCTTTCTTT. This sequence encodes CASNAGNTEAFF. The entire variable domain, with the rest obtained from reference TRBV9 and TRBJ1-1, is as follows: DSGVTQTPKHLITATGQRVTLRCSPRSGDLSVYWYQQSLDQGLQFLIQYYNGEERAKGNILERFSAQQFPDLHSELNLSSLELGDSALYFCASNAGNTEAFFGQGTRLTVV.

The chain carries TRBV2 and TRBJ2-1; TRBD2 aligns across 7 bases. V trimming: 7 bases; J trimming: 0 bases; junction bases outside the gene matches: 3. The CDR3 runs to 14 residues. The V gene's germline CDR1 is SNHLY and CDR2 FYNNEI. The CDR3: CASTSGFSYNEQFF. The CDR3 DNA is TGTGCCAGCACTAGCGGATTCTCCTACAATGAGCAGTTCTTC.

The chain links TRBV7-6 to TRBJ2-7, with a weak D call TRBD1 (6 bases). Germline loops: CDR1 SGHVS, CDR2 FNYEAQ. V was shortened by 1 base and J by 3 bases, with 13 bases between the two germline ends. The CDR3 sequence is 15 residues long. CDR3 DNA sequence: TGTGCCAGCAGCTTAGAGGGCAGGGGAAGCTACGAGCAGTACTTC. Amino acid sequence: CASSLEGRGSYEQYF.

The DNA for the CDR3 is TGTGCCAGCAGCTCCTTAGCCTCCGGGCGGTACAATGAGCAGTTCTTC. Protein: CASSSLASGRYNEQFF. This rearrangement joins TRBV7-2 to TRBJ2-1; D is ambiguous. The CDR3 length is 16 residues. In germline, CDR1 is SGHTA, CDR2 FQGNSA. V lost 4 bases and J 4 bases, leaving 17 bases between the germline ends.

The J gene is TRBJ1-2, the V gene TRBV11-2; D call uncertain. The germline V gene encodes CDR1 SGHAT and CDR2 FQNNGV. The CDR3 is 13 amino acids. Trimming shortened V by 6 bases and J by 4 bases, and 12 bases separated the two germline ends. The CDR3: CASRAGSVYGYTF. The CDR3 DNA sequence: TGTGCCAGCAGGGCAGGCAGCGTCTATGGCTACACCTTC.

The chain combines TRBV28 with TRBJ2-7, with D hard to call. There are 14 residues in the CDR3. The V gene lost 4 bases and the J gene lost 3 bases, with 13 bases spanning the gap. Germline assignment: CDR1 MDHEN and CDR2 SYDVKM. CDR3: CASSSTGHNYEQYF. CDR3 sequence (DNA): TGTGCCAGCAGTTCCACCGGCCATAACTACGAGCAGTACTTC.

The chain uses TRBV19 and TRBJ2-2; either TRBD1 or TRBD2 may supply D (5 bases each). Germline CDR1 and CDR2: LNHDA and SQIVND (reference sequence). V was clipped by 3 bases and J by 7 bases, with 15 bases between them. This CDR3 contains 15 residues. In DNA, the CDR3 is TGTGCCAGTAGTATTTCGTCGGGGACGGGCGGGGAGCTGTTTTTT. Residues: CASSISSGTGGELFF.